These T cell receptor beta chains were read from a single sample in a study of shared clonotypes between healthy human individuals. Profiled with immunoSEQ multiplex PCR; TCRdb holds only in-frame clones, not every one. The data show a few million clones, with more than 80% seen just once and around 0.14% held by the top ten. The sequenced material came from naive CD4+ T cells sorted from blood. The source of these receptors is a man between 18 and 35 years old in good health. The CDR3 runs from the conserved cysteine through the conserved F or W. Fields, in order: V gene, D gene, J gene, clone size, CDR3 DNA, CDR3 protein. A D gene is named only where the DNA matches it firmly. Not every row has a clone size; where given, it reads once, few, many or a size class.

TRBV30	TRBD1	TRBJ2-7	-	TGTGCCTGGAATTTAGGGGGACAGGTAGAGTACTTC	CAWNLGGQVEYF
TRBV27	-	TRBJ1-6	-	TGTGCCAGCAAAACCCGAGATACAACTGGGGATTCACCCCTCCACTTT	CASKTRDTTGDSPLHF
TRBV6-5	-	TRBJ2-1	-	TGTGCCAGCAGTGCCCAGGAGGGGTACAATGAGCAGTTCTTC	CASSAQEGYNEQFF
TRBV27	-	TRBJ2-7	once	TGTGCCAGCAGTTACAGCCGCAGGGTGCAAGTCCACGAGCAGTACTTC	CASSYSRRVQVHEQYF
TRBV5-6	TRBD1	TRBJ2-3	-	TGTGCCAGCAGGGCCCCGGGACAGGCCCGTGGTACGCAGTATTTT	CASRAPGQARGTQYF
TRBV21-1	-	TRBJ2-7	-	TGTGCCAGCAGCTCCTCCATAGCGGGAGGAATCTACGAGCAGTACTTC	CASSSSIAGGIYEQYF
TRBV7-9	TRBD1	TRBJ2-7	-	TGTGCCAGCAGCTTAGAGTCGGGACAGAAGTACTTC	CASSLESGQKYF
TRBV11-2	TRBD1	TRBJ2-3	-	TGTGCCAGCAGCTCCGGGACAGGGGGCAGGACAGATACGCAGTATTTT	CASSSGTGGRTDTQYF
TRBV6-6	TRBD1	TRBJ1-2	-	TGTGCCAGCACGCCAAGGGGGCATCAATCTAACTATGGCTACACCTTC	CASTPRGHQSNYGYTF
TRBV7-9	TRBD2	TRBJ2-1	-	TGTGCCAGCAGCTTAGGACAGGCCAGCGGGGGCAATGAGCAGTTCTTC	CASSLGQASGGNEQFF
TRBV5-5	-	TRBJ2-2	-	TGTGCCAGCAGCCTTTATTTCACTAGCAACACCGGGGAGCTGTTTTTT	CASSLYFTSNTGELFF
TRBV6-5	TRBD2	TRBJ2-7	-	TGTGCCAGCAGCCACCCTGTGAGCGGGAGAAAAGAGCAGTACTTC	CASSHPVSGRKEQYF
TRBV4-1	-	TRBJ1-5	-	TGCGCCAGCAGCCAAGATCTCACGAACAATCAGCCCCAGCATTTT	CASSQDLTNNQPQHF
TRBV11-3	-	TRBJ2-5	-	TGTGCCAGCAGCTTATCCGGTGAAGAGACCCAGTACTTC	CASSLSGEETQYF
TRBV5-4	TRBD2	TRBJ2-3	-	TGTGCCAGCAGCTCCCCTACGGGAGGGCAGACAGATACGCAGTATTTT	CASSSPTGGQTDTQYF
TRBV19	-	TRBJ2-5	-	TGTGCCAGCTCCCAACCCGGCAGATCGTACCAAGAGACCCAGTACTTC	CASSQPGRSYQETQYF
TRBV30	-	TRBJ2-5	-	TGTGCCTGGAGTCCCCGGTCTGGGGAGACCCAGTACTTC	CAWSPRSGETQYF
TRBV5-1	TRBD2	TRBJ2-3	-	TGCGCCAGCAGCTTAACTAGCGGGAGGTTTACAGATACGCAGTATTTT	CASSLTSGRFTDTQYF
TRBV4-1	TRBD1	TRBJ2-3	-	TGCGCCAGCAGCCAAGGCCTCTCCGGACAGGGGTGGGATACGCAGTATTTT	CASSQGLSGQGWDTQYF
TRBV12-5	-	TRBJ2-2	-	TGTGCTAGTGGCCGGCGGGGGCAGCTGTTTTTT	CASGRRGQLFF
TRBV27	-	TRBJ2-6	-	TGTGCCAGCAGTTTACTGGGCCGGGGCGTCCTGACTTTC	CASSLLGRGVLTF
TRBV14	-	TRBJ2-7	once	TGTGCCAGCTCCGACAGTAAATACGAGCAGTACTTC	CASSDSKYEQYF
TRBV5-8	-	TRBJ1-4	-	TGTGCCAGCAGCCACGGGGGTACTAATGAAAAACTGTTTTTT	CASSHGGTNEKLFF
TRBV7-9	TRBD1	TRBJ1-3	once	TGTGCCAGCAGCTTAGGACAGGGGACTGGAAACACCATATATTTT	CASSLGQGTGNTIYF
TRBV7-9	TRBD2	TRBJ2-7	once	TGTGCCAGCAGCTTAGGACTAGCCACGCGGGACGAGCAGTACTTC	CASSLGLATRDEQYF
TRBV5-1	-	TRBJ2-7	-	TGCGCCAGCAGCTTGGTGCCAGGGAGGAACGAGCAGTACTTC	CASSLVPGRNEQYF
TRBV6-5	-	TRBJ2-7	-	TGTGCCAGCAGGCGACAGTCCGGCTCCTACGAGCAGTACTTC	CASRRQSGSYEQYF
TRBV7-2	-	TRBJ2-3	-	TGTGCCAGCAGTGGAAGTTTCAGCACAGATACGCAGTATTTT	CASSGSFSTDTQYF
TRBV6-1	TRBD2	TRBJ2-5	-	TGTGCCAGCAGTGTAACCGGGGGGGGGACCCAGTACTTC	CASSVTGGGTQYF
TRBV10-3	-	TRBJ1-1	-	TGTGCCATCAATAGGGAAATGAACACTGAAGCTTTCTTT	CAINREMNTEAFF
TRBV9	TRBD2	TRBJ2-7	-	TGTGCCAGCAGCCAAGGACTAGCGGGAGGGCCCTACGAGCAGTACTTC	CASSQGLAGGPYEQYF
TRBV5-3	TRBD1	TRBJ1-1	-	TGTGCCAGAAGCGGAAGACAGGGGGCGAACACTGAAGCTTTCTTT	CARSGRQGANTEAFF
TRBV2	TRBD2	TRBJ2-1	-	TGTGCCAGCAGGGGTGTCAGCGGGACCTACAATGAGCAGTTCTTC	CASRGVSGTYNEQFF
TRBV29-1	-	TRBJ1-2	-	TGCAGCGTTGAGCGGAGCGGGTCGCGGGGCTACACCTTC	CSVERSGSRGYTF
TRBV7-9	TRBD1	TRBJ2-2	-	TGTGCCAGCAGCTTAAAAAGGGGACAGGGGGCAAACACCGGGGAGCTGTTTTTT	CASSLKRGQGANTGELFF
TRBV19	TRBD1	TRBJ2-6	-	TGTGCCAGTAGTATCGGGACAGGCTCTGGGGCCAACGTCCTGACTTTC	CASSIGTGSGANVLTF
TRBV5-6	-	TRBJ1-6	once	TGTGCCAGCAGCTTGGGAGGGCTTAATTCACCCCTCCACTTT	CASSLGGLNSPLHF
TRBV9	TRBD2	TRBJ2-1	-	TGTGCCAGCAGCGTCCTAACTAGCGGGAGTTACAATGAGCAGTTCTTC	CASSVLTSGSYNEQFF
TRBV5-1	-	TRBJ2-3	-	TGCGCCAGCAGCTTGGGCGGACTAACCAGCACAGATACGCAGTATTTT	CASSLGGLTSTDTQYF
TRBV7-9	TRBD2	TRBJ2-5	-	TGTGCCAGCAGCTTGTACGGGACTAGCCCTGCCTCGGGGGAGACCCAGTACTTC	CASSLYGTSPASGETQYF
TRBV4-1	-	TRBJ2-1	-	TGCGCCAGCAGCCACGTCAGAACGGGGAGCTCCTACAATGAGCAGTTCTTC	CASSHVRTGSSYNEQFF
TRBV6-5	TRBD1	TRBJ2-1	-	TGTGCCAGCACCACAGGGGTGAGTGATGAGCAGTTCTTC	CASTTGVSDEQFF
TRBV30	-	TRBJ1-3	-	TGTGCCTGGTTCGGGCAGTTCTCTGGAAACACCATATATTTT	CAWFGQFSGNTIYF
TRBV5-6	-	TRBJ2-7	-	TGTGCCAGCAGCTTGACCCGGGGCGTCTACGAGCAGTACTTC	CASSLTRGVYEQYF
TRBV5-1	TRBD2	TRBJ2-3	-	TGCGCCAGCAGCCGACTAGCGGGGGTCGCTAGCACAGATACGCAGTATTTT	CASSRLAGVASTDTQYF
TRBV6-6	TRBD1	TRBJ1-2	few	TGTGCCAGCAATCTCTCGGACAGGCGGGAGGGCTACACCTTC	CASNLSDRREGYTF
TRBV6-5	-	TRBJ2-3	-	TGTGCCAGCAGACCCGGGGGCACAGATACGCAGTATTTT	CASRPGGTDTQYF
TRBV18	-	TRBJ2-5	once	TGTGCCAGCTCACCTACAGTCCAAGAGACCCAGTACTTC	CASSPTVQETQYF
TRBV7-8	-	TRBJ1-1	-	TGTGCCAGCAGCTTTCGATCAGGGCTTGAAGCTTTCTTT	CASSFRSGLEAFF
TRBV6-5	-	TRBJ1-1	-	TGTGCCAGCAGACCCAAAGACGGACGCGGCTTTGAAGCTTTCTTT	CASRPKDGRGFEAFF
TRBV11-2	TRBD2	TRBJ2-5	-	TGTGCCAGCAAATCTGCGGGAGTGGAAGAGACCCAGTACTTC	CASKSAGVEETQYF
TRBV6-5	-	TRBJ2-7	-	TGTGCCAGCATATCTGTGGACCGGGGTTACGAGCAGTACTTC	CASISVDRGYEQYF